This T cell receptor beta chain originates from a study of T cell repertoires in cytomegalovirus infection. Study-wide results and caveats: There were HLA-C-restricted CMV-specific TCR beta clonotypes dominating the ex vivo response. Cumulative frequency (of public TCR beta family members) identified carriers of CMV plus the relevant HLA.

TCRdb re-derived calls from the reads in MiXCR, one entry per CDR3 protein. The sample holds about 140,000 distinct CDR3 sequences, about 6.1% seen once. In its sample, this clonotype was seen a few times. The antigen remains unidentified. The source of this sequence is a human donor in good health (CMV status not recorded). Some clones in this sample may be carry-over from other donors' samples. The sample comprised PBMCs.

The CDR3: CASSQGLAPQYF. The CDR3 bases are TGTGCCAGCAGTCAAGGACTAGCGCCGCAGTATTTT. This chain uses TRBV12-3 or TRBV12-4 with TRBJ2-3; 9 positions agree with TRBD2. J lost 10 bases, V lost 5 bases, and 4 bases had no gene match. This CDR3 has 12 residues.